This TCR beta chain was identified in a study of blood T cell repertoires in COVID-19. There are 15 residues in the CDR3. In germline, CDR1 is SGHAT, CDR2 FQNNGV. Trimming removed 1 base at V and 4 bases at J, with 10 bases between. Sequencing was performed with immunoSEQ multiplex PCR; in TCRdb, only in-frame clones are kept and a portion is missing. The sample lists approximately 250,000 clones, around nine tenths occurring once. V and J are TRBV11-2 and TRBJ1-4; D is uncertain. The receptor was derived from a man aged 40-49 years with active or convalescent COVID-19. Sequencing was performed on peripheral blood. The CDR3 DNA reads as TGTGCCAGCAGCTTAGTACGAGGGAATAATGAAAAACTGTTTTTT. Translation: CASSLVRGNNEKLFF.